This T cell receptor beta chain comes out of a study of blood T cell repertoires in COVID-19 (TCRdb year 2020). For the study in its entirety: Samples covering the acute and convalescent phases of COVID-19 were provided by collaborators in the United States, Italy and Spain. The material from the prospective study consisted of cDNA or gDNA derived from T cells, B-cell-depleted T cells, or PBMCs. Subjects who had been exposed to COVID-19, were actively infected with it, or had recovered from it provided the deeply sampled blood TCRbeta repertoires that made up the dataset. The repertoires were made available in a free public database intended to serve as a resource for research on the immune response to SARS-CoV-2. Samples came from the ongoing ImmuneRACE study (first 160 participants) plus 1,254 subjects from 6 global collaborators. A de-identified subject ID, COVID-19 status, age in years and sex were almost always included in the sample metadata. Where HLA class I and class II types were available, the types were taken from metadata supplied by the sample provider, not from assay-based typing. What the research found in general, with its limitations: How much clinical and demographic metadata was included differed by source and by participant, and the metadata was provided uncurated.

The CDR3 runs 17 residues from the cysteine to the phenylalanine. The CDR3 DNA has 51 bases and is translated from base 1. Taken from the germline V gene, the CDR1 and CDR2 loops are MDHEN and SYDVKM. Trimming leaves V shorter by 5 bases and J shorter by 2 bases, with the junction holding 7 bases beyond the gene matches. The immunoSEQ Assay, a bias-controlled multiplex PCR, was used to amplify TCRbeta CDR3 regions from genomic DNA. Turning to the authors' computational methods: Within the assay, amplification of reference gene primers was used to estimate how many nucleated cells each sample contained. Sequence reads were collapsed and filtered to measure the absolute abundance of every unique TCRbeta CDR3 rearrangement. Productive Simpson clonality was computed per sample as the square root of Simpson's diversity index over productive rearrangements. The immuneACCESS repertoire file appears here via TCRdb, limited to in-frame rearrangements. These files lack a portion of the clones; in checked studies, under half of the deficit traces to unresolved V genes, and the cause of the others is not known. The D gene and trimming were derived from the DNA, and the V and J assignments and clone size from that table. In this sample the table shows about 350,000 clones, roughly nine tenths of which occur a single time. The biggest ten clones account for approximately 1% of the sample.

Participants in the prospective study were enrolled through a virtual design, were aged about 18 to 100 years, and lived in 20 to 30 United States geographic areas. In the prospective study, cohorts were assigned on the basis of participant-reported clinical history obtained from a screening survey and a study questionnaire. Recovered participants in ImmuneRACE Cohort 3 were defined as having two consecutive negative NP/OP PCR tests, clearance from a healthcare professional, or resolution of symptoms. Mobile phlebotomists in the prospective study collected whole blood, serum and a nasopharyngeal or oropharyngeal swab from every participant. Additional blood draws and questionnaires over an approximately 2-month period could optionally be provided by prospective study participants. Blood samples from the prospective study were shipped frozen or at room temperature prior to DNA extraction. On this clone: Its antigen has not been determined. Per-base qualities were not stored, and no clone one base away is much larger.

The chain employs TRBV28 and TRBJ2-2; the central 11 bases match TRBD1. Sequenced material: PBMCs or T cells enriched from blood (not recorded which). The sequence was obtained from a woman aged 30 to 39 who had recovered from COVID-19. The nucleotide sequence is TGTGCCAGCAGTGTTCGGACAGGGGGCCCAAACACCGGGGAGCTGTTTTTT. It translates as CASSVRTGGPNTGELFF.